Listed here are 27 T cell receptor beta chains from one sample, sequenced in a study of patients and donors after allogeneic stem cell transplantation. Using its own MiXCR run on the RT-PCR reads, TCRdb lists one record per CDR3 protein. The table has roughly 940,000 distinct CDR3 sequences, roughly 18% seen once. The sequenced material came from blood, either unsorted or a sorted T cell fraction (not recorded which). The receptors were gathered from a human donor who was either an allogeneic HSCT recipient or a stem cell or donor lymphocyte infusion donor (not recorded which). It is not recorded whose cells these are; they may come from a transplant donor.

This clonotype was picked up many times. The V call is TRBV6-5, the J call TRBJ1-1, with TRBD1 identical over 7 bases. The germline V gene has CDR1 MNHEY and CDR2 SVGAGI. V lost 2 bases and J lost 1; bases outside the gene matches: 4. The CDR3 is 15 amino acids. CDR3 amino acids: CASSYIRTGNTEAFF. Here the CDR3 DNA reads TGTGCCAGCAGTTACATACGGACAGGGAACACTGAAGCTTTCTTT.

The chain recombines TRBV9 with TRBJ2-7; D may be TRBD1 (5 bases). Germline V lookup: CDR1 SGDLS, CDR2 YYNGEE. The V end lost 4 bases, the J end lost 2 bases, and 16 bases lay between the germline ends. There are 15 residues in the CDR3. CDR3 in amino acids: CASSPQGSGPYEQYF. The CDR3 DNA is TGTGCCAGCAGCCCTCAGGGTTCCGGTCCCTACGAGCAGTACTTC.

J is TRBJ2-5 and V is TRBV27; D remains ambiguous. V was clipped by 5 bases and J by 2 bases, with 9 bases between them. CDR3 size: 13 residues. CDR1 and CDR2 from the germline V gene are MNHEY and SMNVEV (reference sequence). DNA for the CDR3: TGTGCCAGCAGTAAGCCTAATCAAGAGACCCAGTACTTC. It translates to CASSKPNQETQYF.

The CDR3 loop is CASSVGGGLGKLFF. The CDR3 DNA is TGTGCCAGCAGCGTAGGAGGGGGCTTAGGAAAACTGTTTTTT. J is TRBJ1-4 and V is TRBV9; the match to TRBD1 covers 7 bases. CDR3 size: 14 residues. V was clipped by 0 bases and J by 10 bases; unmatched bases: 6. In germline, CDR1 is SGDLS, CDR2 YYNGEE.

V and J are TRBV7-6 and TRBJ2-2; no reliable D call. V lost 5 bases and J lost 7, with 8 bases in between. Germline V lookup: CDR1 SGHVS, CDR2 FNYEAQ. The CDR3 is 12 amino acids. The CDR3 DNA sequence: TGTGCCAGCAGCGAGCTGGACGGGGAGCTGTTTTTT. It codes for CASSELDGELFF.

This clonotype occurred a few times. The rearrangement links TRBV20-1 to TRBJ2-3; D possibly matches TRBD1 or TRBD2 (5 bases each). This CDR3 has 12 amino acids. The V and J ends lost 2 bases and 6 bases respectively, with 9 bases between them. Germline CDR1 reads DFQATT; CDR2 reads SNEGSKA (reference sequence). The CDR3 DNA reads TGCAGTGCTAGATTGTGGGGGGATACGCAGTATTTT. Protein: CSARLWGDTQYF.

The chain joins TRBV5-1 to TRBJ1-2; 7 nucleotides line up with TRBD1. Germline-derived CDR1 and CDR2 are SGHRS and YFSETQ. The J segment lost 7 bases and the V segment lost 3 bases, leaving 12 bases of the junction unmatched. The CDR3 consists of 15 residues. The CDR3 protein is CASSSPTTGRFGYTF. Here the CDR3 DNA reads TGCGCCAGCAGCTCGCCTACGACAGGGAGATTTGGCTACACCTTC.

This clonotype was seen only once. This chain uses TRBV2 with TRBJ1-1; D remains unclear. In germline, CDR1 is SNHLY, CDR2 FYNNEI. V was shortened by 0 bases and J by 3 bases, with 11 bases between the two germline ends. The CDR3 is 15 residues long. The CDR3 DNA reads as TGTGCCAGCAGTGAAGCAGGCCGCTGGGACACTGAAGCTTTCTTT. Translating gives CASSEAGRWDTEAFF.

The chain carries TRBV6-1 and TRBJ2-7, with D possibly being TRBD1 (6 bases). CDR1 is MNHNS and CDR2 is SASEGT in the germline V gene. Trimming stripped 6 bases from V and 3 bases from J, with 18 bases between. The CDR3 is 15 amino acids. CDR3 nucleotides: TGTGCCAGCAGCCCCACAGGGAGCAGACACTACGAGCAGTACTTC. The encoded protein is CASSPTGSRHYEQYF.

A few counts support this clonotype. This chain uses TRBV20-1 with TRBJ1-1; D remains ambiguous. V was trimmed by 0 bases and J by 0 bases, leaving 11 bases between them. The CDR3 spans 15 residues. The germline CDR1 and CDR2 sequences are DFQATT and SNEGSKA (reference sequence). The CDR3 DNA reads as TGCAGTGCTAGAGATTCTCGGCAAGTGAACACTGAAGCTTTCTTT. It is translated as CSARDSRQVNTEAFF.

The sample holds a few counts of this clonotype. The V gene is TRBV28, the J gene TRBJ1-5; no reliable D call. The CDR3 contains 16 residues. Germline lookup yields CDR1 MDHEN and CDR2 SYDVKM. Trimming pared 5 bases from V and 0 bases from J, leaving 14 bases between. The CDR3 here is CASSPMPRDSNQPQHF. CDR3 nucleotide sequence: TGTGCCAGCAGTCCAATGCCTAGAGATAGCAATCAGCCCCAGCATTTT.

The table lists this clonotype with a few counts. The V and J genes are TRBV5-1 and TRBJ2-3; 12 positions match TRBD2. The CDR3 covers 16 residues. CDR1 is SGHRS and CDR2 is YFSETQ in the germline V gene. Losses at the gene ends were 4 bases for V and 0 bases for J; bases not matched to a gene: 3. CDR3 amino acids: CASSRTSGESTDTQYF. The CDR3 bases are TGCGCCAGCAGCCGGACTAGCGGGGAGAGCACAGATACGCAGTATTTT.

The chain employs TRBV19 and TRBJ2-5; D may be TRBD2 (6 bases). Germline CDR1 reads LNHDA; CDR2 reads SQIVND (reference sequence). Trimming took off 7 bases at V and 3 bases at J, with 21 bases between the two ends. This CDR3 is 16 amino acids long. CDR3 DNA: TGTGCCAGTATGGTCAAAGGTGCGGGGCAGAAAGAGACCCAGTACTTC. Translating it yields CASMVKGAGQKETQYF.

This clonotype was recorded many times. The chain is built from TRBV6-5 and TRBJ2-7, with 8 bases that match TRBD1. The V gene end was trimmed by 4 bases and the J gene end by 7 bases; junction bases not matched to a gene: 9. This CDR3 is built from 14 residues. Germline assignment: CDR1 MNHEY and CDR2 SVGAGI. DNA for the CDR3: TGTGCCAGCAGTTTCGGACAGGGTACGAATGAGCAGTACTTC. It yields the protein CASSFGQGTNEQYF.

In this sample, this clonotype turned up a few times. The V and J genes are TRBV20-1 and TRBJ2-3; D gene unclear. The CDR3 runs 13 residues. V lost 1 base, J lost 4 bases, and 9 bases lay in between. Germline CDR1 and CDR2: DFQATT and SNEGSKA (reference sequence). As DNA, the CDR3 is TGCAGTGCTAGAGTCCCTAGGGCAGATACGCAGTATTTT. Translating gives CSARVPRADTQYF.

The rearrangement uses TRBV9 and TRBJ2-2, with 11 positions matching TRBD2. This CDR3 region has 16 residues. Germline assignment: CDR1 SGDLS and CDR2 YYNGEE. J gave up 5 bases and V 2 bases, and 5 bases lay outside the gene matches. In DNA form, the CDR3 reads TGTGCCAGCAGCGTGGGTAGCGGGAGGGCGACCGGGGAGCTGTTTTTT. Its translation: CASSVGSGRATGELFF.

The J gene is TRBJ1-2, the V gene TRBV6-5; 9 bases map to TRBD1. V was pared by 3 bases and J by 4 bases, with 6 bases of the junction left unmatched. Germline-derived CDR1 and CDR2 are MNHEY and SVGAGI. This CDR3 spans 15 amino acids. CDR3 in DNA: TGTGCCAGCAGTTATTTCACAGGGGGCAGCTATGGCTACACCTTC. It codes for CASSYFTGGSYGYTF.

CDR3 sequence reads: CASSELWSGAGQETQYF. CDR3 DNA: TGTGCCAGCAGTGAGCTCTGGAGCGGGGCTGGCCAAGAGACCCAGTACTTC. The J gene is TRBJ2-5, the V gene TRBV2; the match to TRBD2 covers 7 bases. Germline V gene lookup returns CDR1 SNHLY and CDR2 FYNNEI. This CDR3 contains 17 residues. J gave up 1 base and V 3 bases, and 11 bases lay outside the gene matches. Full variable domain (missing parts from reference TRBV2 and TRBJ2-5): EPEVTQTPSHQVTQMGQEVILRCVPISNHLYFYWYRQILGQKVEFLVSFYNNEISEKSEIFDDQFSVERPDGSNFTLKIRSTKLEDSAMYFCASSELWSGAGQETQYFGPGTRLLVL.

The chain has TRBV5-6 and TRBJ2-7; D is tentatively TRBD1 or TRBD2 (5 bases each). The V gene's germline CDR1 is SGHDT and CDR2 YYEEEE. This CDR3 contains 16 residues. V was shortened by 0 bases and J by 6 bases, with 19 bases between the two germline ends. The CDR3 protein is CASSLGPALGALEQYF. The CDR3 DNA sequence: TGTGCCAGCAGCTTGGGGCCAGCCCTCGGGGCTCTCGAGCAGTACTTC.

There are a few counts of this clonotype. The chain recombines TRBV12-3 or TRBV12-4 with TRBJ1-2; maybe TRBD1 (5 bases). This CDR3 spans 15 amino acids. The V and J ends lost 5 bases and 3 bases respectively, with 16 bases between them. In DNA, the CDR3 is TGTGCCAGCAGTGAAAGGGGAAAGGTGCACTATGGCTACACCTTC. This translates into CASSERGKVHYGYTF.

The genes are TRBV29-1 and TRBJ1-1; 8 bases match TRBD1. The CDR3 totals 14 residues. With V trimmed by 2 bases and J by 1 base, 3 bases remained unmatched. In germline, CDR1 is SQVTM, CDR2 ANQGSEA. Here the CDR3 reads CSVETGGANTEAFF. The DNA of the CDR3 is TGCAGCGTTGAAACAGGGGGAGCGAACACTGAAGCTTTCTTT.

This clonotype was detected a few times. The chain is built from TRBV11-2 and TRBJ2-4, with TRBD2 matching 10 bases. Germline V CDR1 and CDR2: SGHAT, FQNNGV. Trimming at V came to 6 bases and at J to 0 bases, leaving 17 bases not matched to a gene. This CDR3 spans 20 amino acids. The CDR3 loop reads CASRIGTDGTSALAKNIQYF. For the CDR3, the DNA is TGTGCCAGCAGGATTGGGACGGATGGGACTAGCGCCCTAGCCAAAAACATTCAGTACTTC. The full variable domain, rest sourced from reference TRBV11-2 and TRBJ2-4, is EAGVAQSPRYKIIEKRQSVAFWCNPISGHATLYWYQQILGQGPKLLIQFQNNGVVDDSQLPKDRFSAERLKGVDSTLKIQPAKLEDSAVYLCASRIGTDGTSALAKNIQYFGAGTRLSVL.

The chain links TRBV7-3 to TRBJ1-1; no reliable D call. The V gene lost 1 base and the J gene lost 0 bases, with 12 bases spanning the gap. The V gene's germline CDR1 is SGHTA and CDR2 FQGTGA. CDR3 length: 16 amino acids. The CDR3 DNA reads as TGTGCCAGCAGCTTAATATCAGGATTCATGAACACTGAAGCTTTCTTT. It specifies CASSLISGFMNTEAFF.

This chain connects TRBV7-2 to TRBJ2-5, with 7 bases lining up with TRBD1. Looked up from germline, CDR1 is SGHTA and CDR2 is FQGNSA. The CDR3 spans 17 residues. With V trimmed by 5 bases and J by 8 bases, 20 bases remained unmatched. This chain's CDR3 is CASSHSTDRHTVKTQYF. CDR3 nucleotide sequence: TGTGCCAGCAGCCATTCGACGGACAGGCATACGGTGAAAACCCAGTACTTC.

This chain connects TRBV5-6 to TRBJ1-4; D is undetermined. Germline V lookup: CDR1 SGHDT, CDR2 YYEEEE. CDR3 size: 14 residues. V was pared by 9 bases and J by 5 bases, with 17 bases between. The CDR3 nucleotides are TGTGCCACACGCTCGGCAGGAGAGAATGAAAAACTGTTTTTT. Translation: CATRSAGENEKLFF.

Only a few counts were recorded for this clonotype. The genes are TRBV7-9 and TRBJ2-5, with D possibly called TRBD1 or TRBD2 (6 bases each). The CDR3 is made up of 15 amino acids. Looked up from germline, CDR1 is SEHNR and CDR2 is FQNEAQ (reference sequence). Trimming took 4 bases from V and 5 from J, leaving 17 bases between them. The CDR3 region is CASSSGPEGGETQYF. The DNA of the CDR3 is TGTGCCAGCAGCTCGGGACCCGAAGGGGGGGAGACCCAGTACTTC.

This clonotype was recorded a few times. DNA of the CDR3: TGTGCCAGTAGTAAGGCAGGCCGCTCCTACGAGCAGTACTTC. This sequence encodes CASSKAGRSYEQYF. The chain recombines TRBV19 with TRBJ2-7; D is undetermined. Trimming stripped 4 bases from V and 0 bases from J, with 10 bases between. The germline gives CDR1 LNHDA, CDR2 SQIVND (reference sequence). CDR3 length equals 14 residues.